The clone carrying this T cell receptor beta chain showed up just once. Clones were read by immunoSEQ multiplex PCR, and TCRdb kept only the in-frame ones, dropping some. The table has around 100,000 clones, 91% seen once. This record belongs to a study of blood T cell repertoires in COVID-19. The wider study: PBMCs, B-cell-depleted T cells, or T cells provided the cDNA or gDNA that made up the material.

CDR3 length equals 14 residues. In germline, CDR1 is MNHEY, CDR2 SVGAGI. The ends lost 8 bases at V and 7 bases at J; junction bases unmatched: 11. The chain recombines TRBV6-5 with TRBJ2-7, with TRBD1 identical over 10 bases. This receptor was taken from a human donor with active COVID-19. The donor label of this sample is uncertain. Sequenced: peripheral blood. The chain's CDR3 is CASGTGTGVEEQYF. The CDR3 nucleotides are TGTGCCAGCGGTACCGGGACAGGGGTAGAAGAGCAGTACTTC.